Sequencing of this T cell receptor beta chain was carried out in a study of OX40 agonist ivuxolimab in advanced cancers. Across the study: Aged roughly 23 to 79 with a mean of about 60 years, they were around 85% male. Partial response was recorded in three patients: one hepatocellular carcinoma and two cutaneous melanoma cases.

Details on this clone: Its antigen is as yet unknown.

Study-wide points: CD8+ T cells averaged more expanded clones than CD4+.

Autoimmune disease history or systemic immunosuppression disqualified patients. Method: immunoSEQ multiplex PCR; TCRdb's copy keeps in-frame clones and lacks some. The profile covers 50,000 to 65,000 clones, with over 90% appearing a single time and approximately 25% taken by the ten largest. This TCR was sampled from an adult with an advanced solid tumor such as melanoma, head and neck, liver or kidney cancer. Sequencing used CD4+ or CD8+ T cells sorted from blood, obtained in a trial of the OX40 agonist ivuxolimab.

As DNA, the CDR3 is TGTGCCAGCAGCCCCCGACATACCGCCAAAAACATTCAGTACTTC. Translated: CASSPRHTAKNIQYF. This rearrangement joins TRBV5-6 to TRBJ2-4; unclear D gene. This CDR3 spans 15 amino acids. Germline-derived CDR1 and CDR2 are SGHDT and YYEEEE. V lost 4 bases to trimming and J lost 1 base, with 12 bases between them.